A single sample is the source of the 31 T cell receptor beta chains below, sequenced in a study of blood T cell repertoires in COVID-19. Sequenced by immunoSEQ multiplex PCR; TCRdb stores in-frame clones only, minus some. The sample records tens of thousands of clones, over 75% being singletons. Sequencing was carried out using peripheral blood. Receptors were obtained from a woman over 75 with active COVID-19.

CDR3 in amino acids: CASSHISTGELFF. CDR3 nucleotides: TGTGCCAGCAGCCATATTTCCACCGGGGAGCTGTTTTTT. The chain links TRBV3-1 (or the pseudogene TRBV3-2) to TRBJ2-2; D unresolved. Germline values: CDR1 LGHDT, CDR2 YNNKEL (reference sequence). The CDR3 has 13 residues. Trimming took off 3 bases at V and 4 bases at J, with 6 bases between the two ends.

The chain combines TRBV3-1 (or the pseudogene TRBV3-2) with TRBJ2-3; D is possibly TRBD2 (5 bases). Per germline, CDR1 LGHDT and CDR2 YNNKEL (reference sequence). Trimming cost V 4 bases and J 5 bases, with 10 bases left between them. The CDR3 contains 13 residues. CDR3 region: CASSREGRDTQYF. Written as DNA, the CDR3 is TGTGCCAGCAGCCGAGAAGGGAGAGATACGCAGTATTTT.

V usage is TRBV19 and J usage is TRBJ2-2, with 10 bases aligning to TRBD1. V was clipped by 0 bases and J by 6 bases; unmatched bases: 1. The CDR3 sequence is 15 residues long. Per germline, CDR1 LNHDA and CDR2 SQIVND (reference sequence). CDR3 DNA sequence: TGTGCCAGTAGTATAGACGGGACAGGGGCCGGGGAGCTGTTTTTT. Its translation: CASSIDGTGAGELFF.

The CDR3 region has the DNA TGTGCCAGCAGCTTGGGACAGAAGAACACTGAAGCTTTCTTT. Protein: CASSLGQKNTEAFF. The gene calls are TRBV7-8 and TRBJ1-1; 7 bases are shared with TRBD1. After removal of 3 bases from V and 1 base from J, the junction contained 2 bases not matched to a gene. CDR1 and CDR2 (germline): SGHVS, FQNEAQ. The CDR3 has 14 residues.

The V gene is TRBV2, the J gene TRBJ1-2, with D possibly TRBD1 on 5 matching bases. This CDR3 has 15 residues. V dropped 8 bases and J dropped 2 bases, with 18 bases sitting between them. CDR1 is SNHLY and CDR2 is FYNNEI in the germline V gene. CDR3 region: CASVGPATENYGYTF. As DNA, the CDR3 is TGTGCCAGCGTGGGGCCGGCGACTGAGAACTATGGCTACACCTTC. The full variable domain, its missing parts supplied by reference TRBV2 and TRBJ1-2, is EPEVTQTPSHQVTQMGQEVILRCVPISNHLYFYWYRQILGQKVEFLVSFYNNEISEKSEIFDDQFSVERPDGSNFTLKIRSTKLEDSAMYFCASVGPATENYGYTFGSGTRLTVV.

The gene calls are TRBV7-2 and TRBJ2-2; D gene unclear. CDR1 and CDR2 (germline): SGHTA, FQGNSA. CDR3 size: 13 residues. Trimming removed 1 base at V and 9 bases at J, with 9 bases between. This CDR3 reads CASSLGLARELFF. CDR3 in DNA: TGTGCCAGCAGCTTAGGGTTGGCACGGGAGCTGTTTTTT.

The chain employs TRBV11-1 and TRBJ1-1, with D possibly TRBD1 on 5 matching bases. The CDR3 runs to 15 residues. Per the germline V gene, CDR1 is SGHAT and CDR2 is FQDESV (reference sequence). Trimming stripped 4 bases from V and 1 base from J, with 13 bases between. DNA for the CDR3: TGTGCCAGCAGCTGGAAAACGGGGGGGAACACTGAAGCTTTCTTT. Translation gives CASSWKTGGNTEAFF.

The V gene is TRBV7-9, the J gene TRBJ1-2; D remains ambiguous. V dropped 1 base and J dropped 12 bases, with 12 bases sitting between them. Germline assignment: CDR1 SEHNR and CDR2 FQNEAQ (reference sequence). CDR3 length: 12 residues. The CDR3 DNA follows: TGTGCCAGCAGCTTAGTTGGGGAGTTCAACACCTTC. Translation: CASSLVGEFNTF.

This clone was counted a few times. The CDR3 DNA sequence: TGTGCCAGCAGTTTAAACAGGGGCACTGAAGCTTTCTTT. This translates into CASSLNRGTEAFF. V usage is TRBV6-5 and J usage is TRBJ1-1; TRBD1 matches at 7 bases. V gave up 4 bases and J gave up 4 bases; unmatched junction bases: 3. There are 13 residues in the CDR3. CDR1 MNHEY and CDR2 SVGAGI come from the germline V gene.

The chain recombines TRBV5-1 with TRBJ2-4; 9 bases line up with TRBD1. Per germline, CDR1 SGHRS and CDR2 YFSETQ. With V trimmed by 0 bases and J by 4 bases, 2 bases remained unmatched. The CDR3 is 15 residues long. In nucleotides, the CDR3 is TGCGCCAGCAGCTTGGGTGGGACAGGGAAAAACATTCAGTACTTC. It specifies CASSLGGTGKNIQYF.

The gene calls are TRBV6-5 and TRBJ1-1, with D hard to call. Trimming took 6 bases from V and 11 from J, leaving 13 bases between them. Germline assignment: CDR1 MNHEY and CDR2 SVGAGI. The CDR3 is 11 residues long. This CDR3 reads CASSDGVGAFF. The CDR3 coding sequence is TGTGCCAGCAGCGACGGGGTTGGGGCTTTCTTT.

The gene calls are TRBV28 and TRBJ1-2; D is unresolved. The CDR3 runs to 15 residues. Germline V gene lookup returns CDR1 MDHEN and CDR2 SYDVKM. V dropped 4 bases and J dropped 0 bases, with 12 bases sitting between them. As DNA, the CDR3 is TGTGCCAGCAGTTCTCCTCTGGGAGCTAACTATGGCTACACCTTC. This sequence encodes CASSSPLGANYGYTF.

The chain is built from TRBV10-2 and TRBJ2-7; TRBD1 matches 7 bases. The CDR3 is 12 amino acids. The germline gives CDR1 WSHSY, CDR2 SAAADI. V lost 6 bases to trimming and J lost 6 bases; unmatched junction nucleotides: 5. This CDR3 reads CASSSGGAEQYV. The CDR3 coding sequence is TGCGCCAGCAGCTCAGGGGGAGCCGAGCAGTACGTC.

J is TRBJ1-2 and V is TRBV6-6; tentatively, D is TRBD1 (6 bases). Germline V gene sequence: CDR1 MNHNY, CDR2 SVGAGI (reference sequence). V lost 5 bases and J lost 2, with 9 bases in between. This CDR3 is 13 amino acids long. CDR3 sequence (DNA): TGTGCCAGCAGTGCCCAGGGGAACTATGGCTACACCTTC. It specifies CASSAQGNYGYTF.

The chain links TRBV2 to TRBJ2-5; 8 bases are shared with TRBD2. The CDR3 length is 14 residues. In germline, CDR1 is SNHLY, CDR2 FYNNEI. Trimming took 6 bases from V and 1 from J; bases not matched to a gene: 4. CDR3 DNA: TGTGCCAGCAGGCCAGCGGGGGCCCAAGAGACCCAGTACTTC. The encoded protein is CASRPAGAQETQYF.

The chain is built from TRBV27 and TRBJ2-7, with 8 bases aligning to TRBD2. The CDR3 has 16 residues. With 2 bases clipped from V and 6 bases from J, the junction kept 12 bases outside the gene matches. The germline V gene has CDR1 MNHEY and CDR2 SMNVEV (reference sequence). The CDR3 DNA follows: TGTGCCAGCAGTTTAGCTCCGGGACTAGTGGGGCGCGAGCAGTACTTC. This translates into CASSLAPGLVGREQYF.

This clone was counted once. The gene calls are TRBV18 and TRBJ1-2; D is unresolved. The CDR3 totals 14 residues. The germline V and J ends were trimmed by 3 bases and 3 bases, with 11 bases remaining between them. The germline V gene encodes CDR1 KGHSH and CDR2 LQKENI. The DNA for the CDR3 is TGTGCCAGCTCACCCACCTCCGGGGACTATGGCTACACCTTC. Protein sequence: CASSPTSGDYGYTF. Full variable domain (outside the CDR3, taken from reference TRBV18 and TRBJ1-2): NAGVMQNPRHLVRRRGQEARLRCSPMKGHSHVYWYRQLPEEGLKFMVYLQKENIIDESGMPKERFSAEFPKEGPSILRIQQVVRGDSAAYFCASSPTSGDYGYTFGSGTRLTVV.

The V gene is TRBV4-1, the J gene TRBJ2-5; no definite D call. Trimming cost V 3 bases and J 5 bases, with 7 bases left between them. Germline CDR1 reads MGHRA; CDR2 reads YSYEKL. The CDR3 runs to 12 residues. CDR3 loop: CASSHPRETQYF. The CDR3 region has the DNA TGCGCCAGCAGCCACCCCAGGGAGACCCAGTACTTC.

This sequence joins TRBV18 and TRBJ1-5; D is uncertain. V lost 3 bases and J 0 bases, leaving 9 bases between the germline ends. This CDR3 comprises 15 residues. Germline-derived CDR1 and CDR2 are KGHSH and LQKENI. CDR3 amino acids: CASSPRRYSNQPQHF. The CDR3 DNA follows: TGTGCCAGCTCACCTCGGAGATATAGCAATCAGCCCCAGCATTTT.

This chain links TRBV18 with TRBJ2-6, with TRBD1 matching over 7 bases. Trimming at V came to 1 base and at J to 0 bases, leaving 3 bases not matched to a gene. The CDR3 totals 17 residues. The germline CDR1 and CDR2 sequences are KGHSH and LQKENI. CDR3 region: CASSPLGQRSGANVLTF. CDR3 sequence (DNA): TGTGCCAGCTCACCACTGGGACAGCGCTCTGGGGCCAACGTCCTGACTTTC. Using reference TRBV18 and TRBJ2-6 for the parts outside the CDR3, the full variable domain is NAGVMQNPRHLVRRRGQEARLRCSPMKGHSHVYWYRQLPEEGLKFMVYLQKENIIDESGMPKERFSAEFPKEGPSILRIQQVVRGDSAAYFCASSPLGQRSGANVLTFGAGSRLTVL.

J is TRBJ1-5 and V is TRBV30; no clear D gene. Germline CDR1 is GTSNPN and CDR2 is SVGIG (reference sequence). Trimming removed 0 bases from V and 3 bases from J, with 9 bases in between. The CDR3 sequence is 14 residues long. The CDR3 region is CAWSVARYNQPQHF. The CDR3 DNA reads TGTGCCTGGAGTGTTGCCAGATACAATCAGCCCCAGCATTTT.

The rearrangement links TRBV19 to TRBJ2-3, with 13 bases fitting TRBD2. With V trimmed by 7 bases and J by 3 bases, 4 bases remained unmatched. The CDR3 runs to 15 residues. Per the germline V gene, CDR1 is LNHDA and CDR2 is SQIVND (reference sequence). CDR3 sequence reads: CASTQGLAGTDTQYF. In nucleotides, the CDR3 is TGTGCCAGTACCCAGGGACTAGCGGGAACAGATACGCAGTATTTT.

This clone was found once. V and J are TRBV7-2 and TRBJ2-1; possible D gene TRBD2, 6 bases. This CDR3 spans 14 amino acids. The V gene lost 2 bases and the J gene lost 4 bases, with 9 bases spanning the gap. In germline, CDR1 is SGHTA, CDR2 FQGNSA. CDR3 nucleotides: TGTGCCAGCAGCTTACCCGGGACTTACAATGAGCAGTTCTTC. The encoded protein is CASSLPGTYNEQFF.

The V and J genes are TRBV9 and TRBJ2-5; D might be TRBD1 (8 bases). Trimming left V 0 bases short and J 7 bases short, with 16 bases between. The CDR3 totals 15 residues. Germline V gene lookup returns CDR1 SGDLS and CDR2 YYNGEE. The CDR3, as DNA: TGTGCCAGCAGCGTAGATAAGACAGGGGAGGGGACCCAGTACTTC. This sequence encodes CASSVDKTGEGTQYF.

This chain links TRBV6-2 or TRBV6-3 with TRBJ2-5; 8 positions agree with TRBD1. The CDR3 is made up of 14 amino acids. The germline V gene encodes CDR1 MNHEY and CDR2 SVGEGT. J gave up 4 bases and V 6 bases, and 7 bases lay outside the gene matches. DNA for the CDR3: TGTGCCAGCAGCCGGACAGGGATGGCAGAGACCCAGTACTTC. It codes for CASSRTGMAETQYF.

This clone was seen a single time. V and J are TRBV20-1 and TRBJ2-7; 9 nucleotides match TRBD1. The CDR3 contains 15 residues. V dropped 3 bases and J dropped 3; count of bases not matched to a gene: 9. Germline V CDR1 and CDR2: DFQATT, SNEGSKA (reference sequence). The CDR3 region has the DNA TGCAGTGCTAGTGAGACCGGGACAGGGAGCTACGAGCAGTACTTC. It specifies CSASETGTGSYEQYF.

The rearrangement joins TRBV29-1 to TRBJ2-1, with TRBD1 identical over 7 bases. The germline CDR1 and CDR2 sequences are SQVTM and ANQGSEA. The CDR3 contains 15 residues. Losses at the gene ends were 6 bases for V and 9 bases for J; bases not matched to a gene: 17. The chain's CDR3 is CSVPGKVVRTGEQFF. The CDR3 coding sequence is TGCAGCGTCCCCGGGAAAGTAGTGAGGACAGGTGAGCAGTTCTTC.

This chain joins TRBV24-1 and TRBJ2-1, with D possibly matching TRBD2 (6 bases). V was pared by 3 bases and J by 3 bases, with 11 bases between. Per germline, CDR1 KGHDR and CDR2 SFDVKD. The CDR3 extends over 15 amino acids. The CDR3 region is CATSDMGEDYNEQFF. The CDR3 nucleotides are TGTGCCACCAGTGATATGGGGGAGGACTACAATGAGCAGTTCTTC.

The chain joins TRBV25-1 to TRBJ1-1; TRBD1 might be the D (6 bases). Germline CDR1 and CDR2: MGHDK and SYGVNS. Trimming removed 3 bases at V and 5 bases at J, with 13 bases between. The CDR3 loop spans 14 amino acids. The CDR3 loop reads CASSDRGAWTEAFF. The CDR3 DNA follows: TGTGCCAGCAGTGATCGGGGGGCTTGGACTGAAGCTTTCTTT. Filled out from reference TRBV25-1 and TRBJ1-1, the complete variable domain reads EADIYQTPRYLVIGTGKKITLECSQTMGHDKMYWYQQDPGMELHLIHYSYGVNSTEKGDLSSESTVSRIRTEHFPLTLESARPSHTSQYLCASSDRGAWTEAFFGQGTRLTVV.

The chain uses TRBV28 and TRBJ2-7, with D possibly TRBD1 on 5 matching bases. From germline, CDR1 is MDHEN and CDR2 SYDVKM. V lost 6 bases and J 4 bases, leaving 13 bases between the germline ends. CDR3 length equals 13 residues. The CDR3 protein is CASRGQGKYEQYF. Written as DNA, the CDR3 is TGTGCCAGCAGGGGGCAGGGTAAATACGAGCAGTACTTC. Full variable domain (rest looked up from reference TRBV28 and TRBJ2-7): DVKVTQSSRYLVKRTGEKVFLECVQDMDHENMFWYRQDPGLGLRLIYFSYDVKMKEKGDIPEGYSVSREKKERFSLILESASTNQTSMYLCASRGQGKYEQYFGPGTRLTVT.

This chain links TRBV28 with TRBJ1-2; no firm D call. Germline V gene data show CDR1 as MDHEN and CDR2 as SYDVKM. V was pared by 3 bases and J by 1 base, with 12 bases between. This CDR3 is 15 amino acids long. CDR3 sequence: CASSLGGRLNYGYTF. CDR3 nucleotides: TGTGCCAGCAGTTTGGGAGGGCGGCTTAACTATGGCTACACCTTC.